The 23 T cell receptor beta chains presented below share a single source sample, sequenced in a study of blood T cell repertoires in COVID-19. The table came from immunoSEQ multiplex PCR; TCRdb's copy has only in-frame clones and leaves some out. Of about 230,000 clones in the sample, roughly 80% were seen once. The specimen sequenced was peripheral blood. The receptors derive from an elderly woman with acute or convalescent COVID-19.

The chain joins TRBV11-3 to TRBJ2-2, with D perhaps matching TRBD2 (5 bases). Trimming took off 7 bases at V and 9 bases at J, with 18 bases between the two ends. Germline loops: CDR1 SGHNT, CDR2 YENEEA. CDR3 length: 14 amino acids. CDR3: CASTPLGVTWELFF. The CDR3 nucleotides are TGTGCCAGCACCCCCCTCGGGGTCACTTGGGAGCTGTTTTTT.

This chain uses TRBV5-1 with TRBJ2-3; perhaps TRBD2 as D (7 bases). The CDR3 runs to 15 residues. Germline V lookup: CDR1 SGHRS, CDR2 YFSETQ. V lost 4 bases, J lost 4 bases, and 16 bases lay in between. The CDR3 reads CASSPLGGASDTQYF. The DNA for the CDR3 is TGCGCCAGCAGCCCTTTAGGGGGGGCTTCAGATACGCAGTATTTT.

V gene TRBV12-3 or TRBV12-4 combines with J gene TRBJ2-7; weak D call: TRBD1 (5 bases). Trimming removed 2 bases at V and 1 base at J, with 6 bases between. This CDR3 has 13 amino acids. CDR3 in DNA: TGTGCCAGCAGTTTAAGACAGTCCTACGAGCAGTACTTC. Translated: CASSLRQSYEQYF.

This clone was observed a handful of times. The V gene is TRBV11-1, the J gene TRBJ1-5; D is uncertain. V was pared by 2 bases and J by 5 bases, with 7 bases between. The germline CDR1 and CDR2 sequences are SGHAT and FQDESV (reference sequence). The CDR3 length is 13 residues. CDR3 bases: TGTGCCAGCAGCTTACACCAGGATCAGCCCCAGCATTTT. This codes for CASSLHQDQPQHF.

The chain's CDR3 is CAWSPRRLAGRFF. For the CDR3, the DNA is TGTGCCTGGAGCCCAAGGCGGCTAGCGGGACGGTTCTTC. The gene calls are TRBV30 and TRBJ2-1; 9 bases are a match to TRBD2. The CDR3 runs to 13 residues. Unmatched junction bases numbered 12, after V lost 3 bases and J lost 15 bases. Germline loops: CDR1 GTSNPN, CDR2 SVGIG (reference sequence).

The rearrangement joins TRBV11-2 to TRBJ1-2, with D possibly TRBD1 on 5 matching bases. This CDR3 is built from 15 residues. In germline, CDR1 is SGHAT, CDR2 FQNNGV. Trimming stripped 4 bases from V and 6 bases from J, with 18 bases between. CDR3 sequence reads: CASSSGGARRNGYTF. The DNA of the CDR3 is TGTGCCAGCAGCTCGGGCGGGGCCAGACGGAATGGCTACACCTTC.

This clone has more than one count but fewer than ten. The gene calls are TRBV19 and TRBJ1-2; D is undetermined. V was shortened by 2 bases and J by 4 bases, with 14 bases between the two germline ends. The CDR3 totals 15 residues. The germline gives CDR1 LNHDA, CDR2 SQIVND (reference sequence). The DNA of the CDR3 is TGTGCCAGTAGTATAAGCGGGAATTGGGGCTATGGCTACACCTTC. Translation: CASSISGNWGYGYTF.

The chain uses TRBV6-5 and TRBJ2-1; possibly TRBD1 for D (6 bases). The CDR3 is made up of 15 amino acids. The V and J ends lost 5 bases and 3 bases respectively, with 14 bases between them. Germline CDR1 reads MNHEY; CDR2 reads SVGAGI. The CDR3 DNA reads TGTGCCAGCAGTCCTACAGGGAACCACTACAATGAGCAGTTCTTC. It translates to CASSPTGNHYNEQFF.

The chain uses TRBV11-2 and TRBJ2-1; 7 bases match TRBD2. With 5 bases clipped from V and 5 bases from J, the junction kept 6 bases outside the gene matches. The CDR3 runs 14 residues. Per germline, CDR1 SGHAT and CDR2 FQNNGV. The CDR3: CASSPQLAHNEQFF. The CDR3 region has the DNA TGTGCCAGCAGCCCGCAACTAGCGCACAATGAGCAGTTCTTC.

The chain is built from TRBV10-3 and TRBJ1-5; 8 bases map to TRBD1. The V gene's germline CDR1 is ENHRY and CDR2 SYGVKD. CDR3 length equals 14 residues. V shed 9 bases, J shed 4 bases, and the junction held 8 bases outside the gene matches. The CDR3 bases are TGTGCCATGATAGACAGGGGAAAAAATCAGCCCCAGCATTTT. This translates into CAMIDRGKNQPQHF.

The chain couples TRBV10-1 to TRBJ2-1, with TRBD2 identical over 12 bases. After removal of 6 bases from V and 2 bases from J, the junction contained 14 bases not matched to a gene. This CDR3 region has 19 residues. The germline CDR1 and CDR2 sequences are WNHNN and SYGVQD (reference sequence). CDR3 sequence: CASRDLAGGPGGPYNEQFF. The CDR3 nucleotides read TGCGCCAGCAGGGATCTAGCGGGAGGGCCGGGCGGCCCCTACAATGAGCAGTTCTTC.

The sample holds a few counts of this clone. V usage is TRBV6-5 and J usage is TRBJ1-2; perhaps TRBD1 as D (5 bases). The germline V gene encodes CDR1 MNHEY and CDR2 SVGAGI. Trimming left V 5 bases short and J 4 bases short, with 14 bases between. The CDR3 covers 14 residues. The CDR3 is CASSPAGGGYGYTF. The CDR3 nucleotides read TGTGCCAGCAGTCCTGCTGGGGGAGGCTATGGCTACACCTTC.

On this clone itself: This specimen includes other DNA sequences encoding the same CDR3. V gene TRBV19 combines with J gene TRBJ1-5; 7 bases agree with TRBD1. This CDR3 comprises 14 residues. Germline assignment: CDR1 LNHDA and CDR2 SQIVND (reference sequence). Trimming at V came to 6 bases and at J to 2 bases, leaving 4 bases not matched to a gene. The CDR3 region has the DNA TGTGCCAGTAGCCTTACAGGGGGCAATCAGCCCCAGCATTTT. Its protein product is CASSLTGGNQPQHF.

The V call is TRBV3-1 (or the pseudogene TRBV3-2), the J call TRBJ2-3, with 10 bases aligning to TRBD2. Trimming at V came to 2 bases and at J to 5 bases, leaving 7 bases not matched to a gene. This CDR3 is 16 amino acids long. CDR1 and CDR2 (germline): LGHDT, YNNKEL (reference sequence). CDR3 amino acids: CASSQRGTSVGDTQYF. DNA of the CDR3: TGTGCCAGCAGCCAACGCGGGACTAGCGTTGGAGATACGCAGTATTTT.

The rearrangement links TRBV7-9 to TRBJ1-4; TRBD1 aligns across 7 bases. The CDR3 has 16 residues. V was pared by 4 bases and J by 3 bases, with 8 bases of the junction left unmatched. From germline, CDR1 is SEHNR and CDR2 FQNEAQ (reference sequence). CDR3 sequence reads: CASSSDRAQANEKLFF. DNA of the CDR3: TGTGCCAGCAGCTCCGACAGGGCTCAGGCTAATGAAAAACTGTTTTTT.

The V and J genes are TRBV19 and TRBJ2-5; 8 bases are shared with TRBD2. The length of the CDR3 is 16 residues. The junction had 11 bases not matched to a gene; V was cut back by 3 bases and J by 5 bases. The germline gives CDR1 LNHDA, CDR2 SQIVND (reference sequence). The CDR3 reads CASSISAEGGGETQYF. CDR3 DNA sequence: TGTGCCAGTAGTATTTCAGCGGAGGGCGGGGGGGAGACCCAGTACTTC.

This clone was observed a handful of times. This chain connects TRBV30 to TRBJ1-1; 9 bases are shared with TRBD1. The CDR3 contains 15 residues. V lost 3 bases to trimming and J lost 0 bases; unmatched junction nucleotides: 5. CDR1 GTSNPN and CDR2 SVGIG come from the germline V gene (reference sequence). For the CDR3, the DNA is TGTGCCTGGAGCACGGGACAGGGTTTGAACACTGAAGCTTTCTTT. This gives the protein CAWSTGQGLNTEAFF.

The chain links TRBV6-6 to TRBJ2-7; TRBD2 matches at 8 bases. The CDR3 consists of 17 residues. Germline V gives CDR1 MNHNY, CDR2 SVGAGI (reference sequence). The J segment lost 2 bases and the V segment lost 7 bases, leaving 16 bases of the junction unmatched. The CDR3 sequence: CASIRRAQREPAYEQYF. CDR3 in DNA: TGTGCCAGCATTCGTCGGGCCCAGCGGGAGCCGGCCTACGAGCAGTACTTC.

The CDR3 coding sequence is TGTGCCAGCAGTCCACAGGGGGTTGAAGCTTTCTTT. Protein: CASSPQGVEAFF. The rearrangement joins TRBV12-3 or TRBV12-4 to TRBJ1-1; TRBD1 agrees at 8 bases. This CDR3 contains 12 residues. With V trimmed by 5 bases and J by 7 bases, 3 bases remained unmatched.

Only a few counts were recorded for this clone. CDR3 loop: CASSVTGDSPLHF. Here the CDR3 DNA reads TGTGCCAGCAGCGTGACAGGGGATTCACCCCTCCACTTT. The V call is TRBV9, the J call TRBJ1-6, with 8 positions matching TRBD1. With 2 bases clipped from V and 8 bases from J, the junction kept 0 bases outside the gene matches. The CDR3 has 13 residues. Germline CDR1 reads SGDLS; CDR2 reads YYNGEE.

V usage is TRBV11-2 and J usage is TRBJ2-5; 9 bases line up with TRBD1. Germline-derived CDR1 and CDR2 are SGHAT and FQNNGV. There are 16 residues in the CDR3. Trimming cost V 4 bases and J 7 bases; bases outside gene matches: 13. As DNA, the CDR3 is TGTGCCAGCAGCTCCCGGTCCGACAGGGGGAGATGGACCCAGTACTTC. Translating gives CASSSRSDRGRWTQYF. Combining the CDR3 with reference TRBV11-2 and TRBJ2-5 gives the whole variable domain EAGVAQSPRYKIIEKRQSVAFWCNPISGHATLYWYQQILGQGPKLLIQFQNNGVVDDSQLPKDRFSAERLKGVDSTLKIQPAKLEDSAVYLCASSSRSDRGRWTQYFGPGTRLLVL.

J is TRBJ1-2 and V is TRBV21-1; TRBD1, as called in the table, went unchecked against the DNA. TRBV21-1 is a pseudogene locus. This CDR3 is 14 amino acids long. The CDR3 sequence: CASSKGRGQDGYTF. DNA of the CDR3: TGTGCCAGCAGCAAGGGCAGGGGTCAAGATGGCTACACCTTC.

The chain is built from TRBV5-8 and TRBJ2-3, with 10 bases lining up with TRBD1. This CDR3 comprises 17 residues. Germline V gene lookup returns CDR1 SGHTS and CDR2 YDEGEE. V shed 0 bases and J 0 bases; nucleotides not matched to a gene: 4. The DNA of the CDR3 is TGTGCCAGCAGCTTGGCCGGGACAGGGGATAGCACAGATACGCAGTATTTT. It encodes CASSLAGTGDSTDTQYF.